These T cell receptor beta chains were read from a single sample in a study of T-cell memory formation after mild COVID-19. One entry per CDR3 protein results from TCRdb running MiXCR on the 5' RACE reads. The sample lists 100,000 to 150,000 distinct CDR3 sequences, approximately 15% occurring once. Sequenced: PBMCs or a T cell subset sorted from them (not recorded which). The source is a man between 18 and 35 years old who had mild COVID-19 (a few samples of this study predate the infection). Cell type and time point are not known. CDR3s include the opening cysteine and the closing phenylalanine or tryptophan. D genes are given only for firm matches. Size is stated for part of the rows, as once, few or many counts, or as a class when the clone is expanded.

V	D	J	size	CDR3	DNA
TRBV20-1	-	TRBJ2-3	few	CSAASLADTQYF	TGCAGTGCTGCTAGTCTAGCAGATACGCAGTATTTT
TRBV5-1	-	TRBJ2-7	-	CASSPGSEQYF	TGCGCCAGCAGCCCCGGCAGCGAGCAGTACTTC
TRBV28	-	TRBJ2-2	many	CASSLIMAGELFF	TGTGCCAGCAGTTTAATAATGGCCGGGGAGCTGTTTTTT
TRBV5-1	TRBD1	TRBJ2-1	-	CASSFQDRGSNEQFF	TGCGCCAGCAGCTTCCAGGACAGGGGTAGTAATGAGCAGTTCTTC
TRBV28	TRBD1	TRBJ1-3	-	CASSVTGSGNTIYF	TGTGCCAGCAGTGTGACAGGGTCTGGAAACACCATATATTTT
TRBV7-2	TRBD2	TRBJ2-7	few	CASGLLAAPYEQYF	TGTGCCAGCGGACTACTAGCGGCCCCCTACGAGCAGTACTTC
TRBV20-1	-	TRBJ1-2	-	CSARAGFSHYGYTF	TGCAGTGCTAGAGCCGGGTTTAGTCACTATGGCTACACCTTC
TRBV6-2/TRBV6-3	TRBD1	TRBJ2-5	-	CASSYLGQGWETQYF	TGTGCCAGCAGTTACCTGGGACAGGGGTGGGAGACCCAGTACTTC
TRBV5-1	-	TRBJ2-5	-	CASSLAVGNQETQYF	TGCGCCAGCAGCTTGGCCGTCGGCAACCAAGAGACCCAGTACTTC
TRBV5-6	-	TRBJ2-3	many	CASSLGADTQYF	TGTGCCAGCAGCTTGGGTGCAGATACGCAGTATTTT
TRBV24-1	-	TRBJ2-5	-	CATSSSSGSGETQYF	TGTGCCACCAGCTCAAGCTCGGGGTCTGGGGAGACCCAGTACTTC
TRBV7-3	-	TRBJ2-1	few	CASSFGTGLNEQFF	TGTGCCAGCAGCTTTGGTACGGGGTTGAATGAGCAGTTCTTC
TRBV9	-	TRBJ2-2	few	CASVGTNTGELFF	TGTGCCAGCGTCGGGACTAACACCGGGGAGCTGTTTTTT
TRBV7-2	TRBD2	TRBJ2-3	-	CASSVTAGGDTQYF	TGTGCCAGCAGCGTCACAGCGGGGGGAGATACGCAGTATTTT
TRBV6-6	-	TRBJ1-6	-	CASSYGGRAPLHF	TGTGCCAGCAGTTACGGGGGTCGGGCACCCCTCCACTTT
TRBV24-1	TRBD1	TRBJ1-5	-	CATTTTGRDQPQHF	TGTGCCACCACAACGACAGGGCGAGATCAGCCCCAGCATTTT
TRBV15	-	TRBJ2-5	-	CATSRDVPANQETQYF	TGTGCCACCAGCAGAGATGTGCCCGCAAACCAAGAGACCCAGTACTTC
TRBV7-9	-	TRBJ2-3	-	CASSEGDTQYF	TGTGCCAGCAGCGAAGGAGATACGCAGTATTTT
TRBV4-3	-	TRBJ2-3	few	CASSQEMIRVLSTDTQYF	TGCGCCAGCAGCCAAGAGATGATTCGGGTGCTTAGCACAGATACGCAGTATTTT
TRBV5-1	-	TRBJ2-1	many	CASSGGVYNEQFF	TGCGCCAGCAGCGGGGGAGTCTACAATGAGCAGTTCTTC
TRBV15	-	TRBJ2-5	-	CATSRDQGVQETQYF	TGTGCCACCAGCAGAGATCAGGGAGTCCAAGAGACCCAGTACTTC
TRBV29-1	-	TRBJ2-3	-	CSGSVTRTDTQYF	TGCAGCGGGAGCGTTACCCGCACAGATACGCAGTATTTT
TRBV7-6	TRBD2	TRBJ2-7	-	CASSLARLAGPGEQYF	TGTGCCAGCAGCTTAGCCAGACTAGCGGGGCCAGGAGAGCAGTACTTC
TRBV5-6	TRBD1	TRBJ1-2	few	CASSLGDRSRGYTF	TGTGCCAGCAGCTTGGGGGACAGGTCGCGCGGCTACACCTTC
TRBV7-2	TRBD2	TRBJ2-3	few	CASSSGGASDTQYF	TGTGCCAGCAGCTCCGGGGGGGCCTCAGATACGCAGTATTTT
TRBV11-2	-	TRBJ2-2	few	CASSLWVTTAGELFF	TGTGCCAGCAGCTTATGGGTCACTACGGCCGGGGAGCTGTTTTTT
TRBV5-1	TRBD1	TRBJ2-6	few	CASSLEGQSPSGANVLTF	TGCGCCAGCAGCTTGGAGGGACAGAGCCCCTCTGGGGCCAACGTCCTGACTTTC
TRBV6-2/TRBV6-3	-	TRBJ2-2	few	CASSTGGSSNTGELFF	TGTGCCAGCAGCACGGGGGGCAGCTCGAACACCGGGGAGCTGTTTTTT
TRBV7-2	TRBD2	TRBJ2-5	-	CASSFGTSFETQYF	TGTGCCAGCAGCTTTGGGACTAGCTTTGAGACCCAGTACTTC
TRBV20-1	-	TRBJ2-2	-	CSARDTGFAGELFF	TGCAGTGCTAGAGATACAGGGTTTGCCGGGGAGCTGTTTTTT
TRBV2	-	TRBJ2-5	few	CASSEEWYPVVYF	TGTGCCAGCAGTGAAGAGTGGTACCCGGTCGTATACTTC
TRBV5-1	-	TRBJ2-7	few	CASSLDPLGEQYF	TGCGCCAGCAGCCTGGACCCACTGGGGGAGCAGTACTTC
TRBV5-1	-	TRBJ1-1	few	CASSLAGTNTEAFF	TGCGCCAGCAGCTTGGCAGGGACGAACACTGAAGCTTTCTTT
TRBV2	-	TRBJ1-5	-	CASSLQWNQPQHF	TGTGCCAGCTCCCTGCAGTGGAATCAGCCCCAGCATTTT
TRBV7-2	TRBD2	TRBJ2-7	many	CASSQLAGSYEQYF	TGTGCCAGCAGCCAACTAGCGGGCTCCTACGAGCAGTACTTC
TRBV28	-	TRBJ2-4	few	CASSSTKLAKNIQYF	TGTGCCAGCAGCTCAACTAAACTAGCCAAAAACATTCAGTACTTC
TRBV5-1	TRBD1	TRBJ1-2	-	CASSSSDRAGYTF	TGCGCCAGCAGCTCCTCCGACAGGGCGGGCTACACCTTC
TRBV15	-	TRBJ2-5	-	CATGTSTGETQYF	TGTGCCACCGGGACGTCAACTGGGGAGACCCAGTACTTC
TRBV5-1	-	TRBJ2-3	once	CASRPGDTDTQYF	TGCGCCAGCCGTCCAGGGGACACAGATACGCAGTATTTT
TRBV15	TRBD2	TRBJ2-5	few	CATRRGGPSTQYF	TGTGCCACCAGGCGCGGGGGTCCCTCGACCCAGTACTTC